This T cell receptor beta chain was sequenced during a study of blood T cell repertoires in COVID-19. About the research overall: COVID-19 samples, acute and convalescent, were from the United States, Italy and Spain.

Original analysis: Reference gene primer amplification yielded estimated nucleated cell counts. The table came from immunoSEQ multiplex PCR; TCRdb's copy has only in-frame clones and leaves some out. The V and J calls and clone size are taken from that table; D and trimming were inferred from the DNA. The sample includes approximately 89,000 clones, around 90% seen only once; the top ten take approximately 4.5%. With respect to this clone: Other DNA sequences from this sample encode an identical CDR3 as well.

CDR3 size: 13 residues. Germline CDR1 and CDR2: SGHNT and YYREEE (reference sequence). Trimming removed 0 bases from V and 2 bases from J, with 5 bases in between. What was sequenced was peripheral blood. This sequence was found in a man in his 70s with acute or convalescent COVID-19. This chain uses TRBV5-4 with TRBJ1-2; D perhaps matches TRBD1 (5 bases). This CDR3 is CASSLDRNYGYTF. For the CDR3, the DNA is TGTGCCAGCAGCTTGGACAGGAACTATGGCTACACCTTC. Full variable domain (missing parts from reference TRBV5-4 and TRBJ1-2): ETGVTQSPTHLIKTRGQQVTLRCSSQSGHNTVSWYQQALGQGPQFIFQYYREEENGRGNFPPRFSGLQFPNYSSELNVNALELDDSALYLCASSLDRNYGYTFGSGTRLTVV.